The 18 T cell receptor beta chains listed next were all sequenced from one sample in a study of blood T cell repertoires in COVID-19. Using immunoSEQ multiplex PCR, the repertoire was profiled, and TCRdb retains in-frame clones only, with some absent. The sample consists of about 180,000 clones, about 90% of them appearing once. Material: PBMCs or T cells enriched from blood (not recorded which). The receptors here all came from a woman in her 50s who had recovered from COVID-19.

This clone was seen a single time. The J gene is TRBJ2-7, the V gene TRBV18, with 8 nucleotides matching TRBD1. The CDR3 is 13 amino acids. Germline V CDR1 and CDR2: KGHSH, LQKENI. V gave up 3 bases and J gave up 5 bases; unmatched junction bases: 3. The CDR3 nucleotides read TGTGCCAGCTCACCCGGGACAGGAAACGAGCAGTACTTC. This sequence encodes CASSPGTGNEQYF. Using reference TRBV18 and TRBJ2-7 for the parts outside the CDR3, the full variable domain is NAGVMQNPRHLVRRRGQEARLRCSPMKGHSHVYWYRQLPEEGLKFMVYLQKENIIDESGMPKERFSAEFPKEGPSILRIQQVVRGDSAAYFCASSPGTGNEQYFGPGTRLTVT.

This clone was recorded a few times. The rearrangement uses TRBV19 and TRBJ1-1; 7 positions match TRBD1. Germline lookup yields CDR1 LNHDA and CDR2 SQIVND (reference sequence). J was trimmed by 5 bases and V by 7 bases; bases with no gene match: 22. The CDR3 consists of 18 residues. CDR3 in amino acids: CASTPPMTGRFTGTEAFF. For the CDR3, the DNA is TGTGCCAGTACGCCACCAATGACAGGGAGGTTTACGGGAACTGAAGCTTTCTTT.

The chain employs TRBV24-1 and TRBJ1-1; 7 nucleotides align to TRBD1. This CDR3 has 14 residues. V was clipped by 4 bases and J by 3 bases; unmatched bases: 4. CDR1 KGHDR and CDR2 SFDVKD come from the germline V gene. The CDR3 region has the DNA TGTGCCACCAGTGACCAGGGGGTGGACACTGAAGCTTTCTTT. Amino acids: CATSDQGVDTEAFF.

About this clone itself: Other DNA sequences in the sample encode the same CDR3. V and J are TRBV18 and TRBJ2-1; 9 bases line up with TRBD2. Germline CDR1 KGHSH, CDR2 LQKENI. Losses at the gene ends were 1 base for V and 4 bases for J; bases not matched to a gene: 2. CDR3 length: 15 amino acids. The CDR3 loop is CASSPLAGAYNEQFF. Here the CDR3 DNA reads TGTGCCAGCTCACCACTAGCGGGAGCTTACAATGAGCAGTTCTTC.

This rearrangement joins TRBV3-1 (or the pseudogene TRBV3-2) to TRBJ2-7; D ambiguous. V was clipped by 0 bases and J by 4 bases, with 7 bases between them. The CDR3 sequence is 13 residues long. CDR1 is LGHDT, CDR2 YNNKEL, per germline (reference sequence). The CDR3 DNA is TGTGCCAGCAGCCAAGATAGAGATTACGAGCAGTACTTC. Amino acid sequence: CASSQDRDYEQYF.

This clone was observed once. The V call is TRBV2, the J call TRBJ1-5; 7 bases match TRBD1. Trimming at V came to 5 bases and at J to 7 bases, leaving 8 bases not matched to a gene. This CDR3 has 14 residues. Germline V gene data show CDR1 as SNHLY and CDR2 as FYNNEI. The CDR3 DNA is TGTGCCAGCAGTAACTACAGGGGAGTCCAGCCCCAGCATTTT. Protein product: CASSNYRGVQPQHF.

The rearrangement joins TRBV27 to TRBJ1-2; 7 bases fit TRBD1. CDR3 length: 15 amino acids. Germline CDR1 MNHEY, CDR2 SMNVEV (reference sequence). Trimming took 10 bases from V and 2 from J; bases not matched to a gene: 13. This CDR3 reads CATKRVMTGNYGYTF. The CDR3 DNA sequence: TGTGCCACCAAGAGAGTGATGACAGGGAACTATGGCTACACCTTC.

The table lists this clone with a count of one. This chain links TRBV4-1 with TRBJ2-1; 10 bases fit TRBD1. This CDR3 has 17 amino acids. Trimming took 0 bases from V and 2 from J; bases not matched to a gene: 4. Germline assignment: CDR1 MGHRA and CDR2 YSYEKL. In nucleotides, the CDR3 is TGCGCCAGCAGCCAAGATCTTGGACAGGGGGCCTACAATGAGCAGTTCTTC. Its protein is CASSQDLGQGAYNEQFF.

The chain carries TRBV3-1 (or the pseudogene TRBV3-2) and TRBJ2-3; TRBD2 matches 9 bases. Germline CDR1 and CDR2: LGHDT and YNNKEL (reference sequence). Trimming at V came to 1 base and at J to 3 bases, leaving 5 bases not matched to a gene. The CDR3 has 16 residues. CDR3 bases: TGTGCCAGCAGCCAAGTTAGCGGGAGAGGGACAGATACGCAGTATTTT. Translated, it gives CASSQVSGRGTDTQYF.

This clone showed up just once. The J gene is TRBJ1-1, the V gene TRBV20-1; no definite D call. Germline V lookup: CDR1 DFQATT, CDR2 SNEGSKA (reference sequence). The CDR3 runs to 11 residues. Trimming cost V 7 bases and J 1 base, with 7 bases left between them. The CDR3 bases are TGCAGTGTTCGCGAGAACACTGAAGCTTTCTTT. Protein: CSVRENTEAFF.

V gene TRBV19 combines with J gene TRBJ1-1; 9 bases are a match to TRBD1. The CDR3 spans 17 residues. The trim removed 6 bases at V and 1 base at J, leaving 12 bases unmatched. Per the germline V gene, CDR1 is LNHDA and CDR2 is SQIVND (reference sequence). CDR3 region: CASRPSRDRVGNTEAFF. CDR3 DNA sequence: TGTGCCAGTAGGCCAAGCCGGGACAGGGTCGGGAACACTGAAGCTTTCTTT.

This clone was counted between two and nine times. V and J are TRBV27 and TRBJ1-4; D is unclear. Germline V gene sequence: CDR1 MNHEY, CDR2 SMNVEV (reference sequence). V was trimmed by 0 bases and J by 8 bases, leaving 10 bases between them. The CDR3 is 14 amino acids. The CDR3 DNA sequence: TGTGCCAGCAGTTTATCGAAACCCGGGGAAAAACTGTTTTTT. Its protein product is CASSLSKPGEKLFF.

The V and J genes are TRBV5-4 and TRBJ2-5, with TRBD1 matching 10 bases. J lost 2 bases, V lost 4 bases, and 5 bases had no gene match. Per the germline V gene, CDR1 is SGHNT and CDR2 is YYREEE (reference sequence). The CDR3 sequence is 15 residues long. DNA for the CDR3: TGTGCCAGCAGCCCCCGGGACAGGGGACAAGAGACCCAGTACTTC. Translating gives CASSPRDRGQETQYF.

The CDR3 here is CASSLSGTGGTEQYF. The DNA of the CDR3 is TGCGCCAGCAGCTTGTCTGGGACAGGGGGCACAGAGCAGTACTTC. The chain carries TRBV5-1 and TRBJ2-7; 12 bases match TRBD1. Germline CDR1 is SGHRS and CDR2 is YFSETQ. The CDR3 runs to 15 residues. V was pared by 1 base and J by 7 bases, with 6 bases of the junction left unmatched.

V usage is TRBV5-6 and J usage is TRBJ2-1, with TRBD1 matching over 9 bases. Germline CDR1 is SGHDT and CDR2 is YYEEEE. The CDR3 contains 18 residues. J lost 4 bases, V lost 0 bases, and 11 bases had no gene match. CDR3 in amino acids: CASSLAEGQGYAYNEQFF. The CDR3, as DNA: TGTGCCAGCAGCTTGGCCGAGGGACAGGGATATGCTTACAATGAGCAGTTCTTC.

Details on this clone: An end of the junction does not agree with germline; a read error may underlie this. This chain uses TRBV2 with TRBJ1-3, with unresolved D. This CDR3 region has 14 residues. Germline V gene data show CDR1 as SNHLY and CDR2 as FYNNEI. The CDR3 loop reads CASSEGSSRNTIYF. Here the CDR3 DNA reads TGTGCCAGCAGTGAAGGGAGCTCTCGAAACACCATATATTTT.

The gene calls are TRBV6-5 and TRBJ2-7, with 8 bases identical to TRBD1. Trimming cost V 6 bases and J 6 bases; bases outside gene matches: 13. The CDR3 sequence is 15 residues long. Germline V gene sequence: CDR1 MNHEY, CDR2 SVGAGI. CDR3 region: CASRGDRSAYGEQYF. CDR3 in DNA: TGTGCCAGCAGAGGGGACAGGTCGGCGTATGGCGAGCAGTACTTC.

The gene calls are TRBV27 and TRBJ2-5, with 11 bases matching TRBD2. Germline trimming cut 3 bases from V and 5 bases from J; bases unmatched to any gene: 17. The CDR3 extends over 19 amino acids. Germline V lookup: CDR1 MNHEY, CDR2 SMNVEV (reference sequence). The CDR3 nucleotides read TGTGCCAGCAGTTTCTTGCCACCCTTAGCGGGAGGGATCGGGGAGACCCAGTACTTC. The encoded protein is CASSFLPPLAGGIGETQYF.